The rows below give T cell receptor beta chains drawn from one sample of a study of cytomegalovirus exposure and HLA in healthy donors. Measured with immunoSEQ multiplex PCR; TCRdb has only the in-frame clones, and not every one. The sample includes over 75,000 clones, about three quarters of them seen just once. Input material: PBMCs. These receptors were taken from a middle-aged man in good health and CMV-seropositive. Both conserved end residues are part of each CDR3. The D gene is left open where the match is weak. Clone sizes are given selectively: once, few, many, or a class where the clone is expanded.

J,D,V,size,CDR3,DNA
TRBJ2-1,TRBD2,TRBV15,.,CATSRGLAGGGNEQFF,TGTGCCACCAGCAGAGGACTAGCGGGAGGCGGCAATGAGCAGTTCTTC
TRBJ2-1,TRBD2,TRBV7-6,.,CASSLAGVDNEQFF,TGTGCCAGCAGCCTAGCGGGAGTAGACAATGAGCAGTTCTTC
TRBJ1-2,TRBD1,TRBV5-1,.,CASSPSGQGSYGYTF,TGCGCCAGCAGCCCCTCGGGACAGGGCTCCTATGGCTACACCTTC
TRBJ2-7,.,TRBV6-5,.,CASSWGRGYEQYF,TGTGCCAGCAGTTGGGGCCGAGGTTACGAGCAGTACTTC
TRBJ2-7,TRBD2,TRBV5-5,.,CASSPLAAEYEQYF,TGTGCCAGCAGCCCCCTAGCGGCAGAATACGAGCAGTACTTC
TRBJ1-2,.,TRBV5-1,.,CASSSDSPYGYTF,TGCGCCAGCAGCTCGGACAGTCCCTATGGCTACACCTTC
TRBJ2-3,TRBD2,TRBV5-8,.,CASSLGTSGRTDTQYF,TGTGCCAGCAGTCTAGGGACTAGCGGGAGGACAGATACGCAGTATTTT
TRBJ1-4,.,TRBV11-2,.,CASSPTVVTNEKLFF,TGTGCCAGCAGCCCAACCGTAGTAACTAATGAAAAACTGTTTTTT
TRBJ2-1,TRBD2,TRBV14,.,CASSQRAGEWSYNEQFF,TGTGCCAGCAGCCAAAGAGCGGGAGAGTGGTCCTACAATGAGCAGTTCTTC
TRBJ1-5,.,TRBV7-8,.,CASSFAGNQPQHF,TGTGCCAGCAGCTTTGCAGGGAATCAGCCCCAGCATTTT
TRBJ1-5,.,TRBV6-5,.,CASRSTGGGNQPQHF,TGTGCCAGCAGATCCACGGGGGGCGGGAATCAGCCCCAGCATTTT
TRBJ1-2,TRBD1,TRBV6-6,.,CASSSNQGAFNYGYTF,TGTGCCAGCAGTTCCAACCAGGGGGCCTTTAACTATGGCTACACCTTC
TRBJ2-3,.,TRBV7-9,.,CASSLPPRGTDTQYF,TGTGCCAGCAGCTTACCACCCCGAGGTACAGATACGCAGTATTTT
TRBJ2-7,TRBD1,TRBV2,.,CASSLGQPRYEQYF,TGTGCCAGCAGCCTGGGACAGCCTCGCTACGAGCAGTACTTC
TRBJ2-2,.,TRBV18,.,CASSPRGGGNTGELFF,TGTGCCAGCTCACCACGAGGAGGTGGGAACACCGGGGAGCTGTTTTTT
TRBJ2-7,.,TRBV14,.,CASSQDGLEQYF,TGTGCCAGCAGCCAAGATGGGCTAGAGCAGTACTTC
TRBJ1-4,.,TRBV19,.,CASSMRGSGEKLFF,TGTGCCAGTAGTATGAGAGGGTCGGGTGAAAAACTGTTTTTT
TRBJ2-5,.,TRBV5-4,.,CASRSVREQETQYF,TGTGCCAGCAGATCAGTGAGGGAGCAAGAGACCCAGTACTTC
TRBJ1-4,.,TRBV4-3,.,CASSQDFQGDNEKLFF,TGCGCCAGCAGCCAAGATTTCCAGGGCGATAATGAAAAACTGTTTTTT
TRBJ2-3,TRBD2,TRBV7-9,.,CASSWGLAGASDTQYF,TGTGCCAGCAGCTGGGGACTAGCGGGGGCGTCAGATACGCAGTATTTT
TRBJ2-7,.,TRBV6-6,.,CASSPAYEQYF,TGTGCCAGCAGCCCCGCCTACGAGCAGTACTTC
TRBJ2-1,TRBD2,TRBV6-5,.,CASSYSGGKYNEQFF,TGTGCCAGCAGTTACTCGGGGGGGAAGTACAATGAGCAGTTCTTC
TRBJ2-5,TRBD2,TRBV9,.,CASSVGLAGALSVQETQYF,TGTGCCAGCAGCGTAGGCCTAGCGGGAGCTCTGTCTGTCCAAGAGACCCAGTACTTC
TRBJ1-5,.,TRBV6-6,.,CASTNTVQPQHF,TGTGCCAGCACCAATACAGTTCAGCCCCAGCATTTT
TRBJ2-7,.,TRBV10-3,.,CAISESVGGSYEQYF,TGTGCCATCAGTGAGTCGGTCGGAGGGAGCTACGAGCAGTACTTC
TRBJ2-7,TRBD2,TRBV6-5,.,CASSYSPLAGLYEQYF,TGTGCCAGCAGTTACTCGCCACTAGCGGGTCTTTACGAGCAGTACTTC
TRBJ2-7,.,TRBV7-2,.,CASSSANYEQYF,TGTGCCAGCAGCTCAGCCAACTACGAGCAGTACTTC
TRBJ2-5,.,TRBV15,few,CATSRLAGETQYF,TGTGCCACCAGCAGACTTGCGGGAGAGACCCAGTACTTC
TRBJ2-7,TRBD1,TRBV10-3,.,CAISERDRSYEQYF,TGTGCCATCAGTGAAAGGGACAGGTCCTACGAGCAGTACTTC
TRBJ2-3,TRBD2,TRBV10-3,few,CAARLAASTDTQYF,TGTGCCGCACGACTAGCGGCTAGCACAGATACGCAGTATTTT
TRBJ1-5,.,TRBV10-1,.,CASRETASHAIKSQHF,TGCGCCAGCAGAGAGACAGCTTCTCATGCAATCAAGTCCCAGCATTTT
TRBJ2-2,.,TRBV5-1,.,CASSLVQGTGELFF,TGCGCCAGCAGCTTGGTTCAGGGGACCGGGGAGCTGTTTTTT
TRBJ1-2,.,TRBV5-4,few,CASSTAGQNYGYTF,TGTGCCAGCAGCACCGCGGGGCAGAACTATGGCTACACCTTC
TRBJ1-2,.,TRBV7-8,.,CASSLGQGTESYGYTF,TGTGCCAGCAGCTTAGGGCAGGGTACCGAATCCTATGGCTACACCTTC
TRBJ2-7,.,TRBV18,.,CASSPTLRGHEQYF,TGTGCCAGCTCACCAACACTCAGGGGCCACGAGCAGTACTTC
TRBJ1-2,TRBD1,TRBV27,.,CASSQDRDYGYTF,TGTGCCAGCAGTCAGGACAGGGACTATGGCTACACCTTC
TRBJ2-3,.,TRBV6-1,.,CASSKPWTGTDTQYF,TGTGCCAGCAGTAAGCCCTGGACAGGCACAGATACGCAGTATTTT
TRBJ1-2,.,TRBV19,few,CASSIDGSYGYTF,TGTGCCAGTAGTATAGACGGTAGCTATGGCTACACCTTC
TRBJ1-5,TRBD1,TRBV4-3,.,CASSQDRGVNQPQHF,TGCGCCAGCAGCCAAGACAGGGGGGTCAATCAGCCCCAGCATTTT
TRBJ1-1,.,TRBV2,few,CASSAEEANTEAFF,TGTGCCAGCAGTGCGGAGGAAGCGAACACTGAAGCTTTCTTT
TRBJ2-7,TRBD1,TRBV18,.,CASSQGQVFYEQYF,TGTGCCAGCTCACAGGGACAGGTTTTCTACGAGCAGTACTTC
TRBJ1-4,.,TRBV2,once,CASVGAGEKLFF,TGTGCCAGCGTGGGGGCGGGTGAAAAACTGTTTTTT
TRBJ2-2,.,TRBV6-4,.,CASRADSGELFF,TGTGCCAGCAGGGCCGACAGCGGGGAGCTGTTTTTT
TRBJ2-4,.,TRBV19,once,CASSIAHRVSKNIQYF,TGTGCCAGTAGTATCGCTCACAGGGTTTCCAAAAACATTCAGTACTTC
TRBJ1-1,.,TRBV19,.,CASRGVTGAGTEAFF,TGTGCCAGTAGAGGTGTTACTGGGGCAGGCACTGAAGCTTTCTTT
TRBJ1-1,.,TRBV7-9,.,CASSKIHLDTEAFF,TGTGCCAGCAGCAAGATACATCTGGACACTGAAGCTTTCTTT
TRBJ1-6,TRBD1,TRBV4-1,few,CASSQEGQGDSPLHF,TGCGCCAGCAGCCAAGAGGGTCAGGGGGATTCACCCCTCCACTTT
TRBJ1-3,TRBD1,TRBV9,.,CASSVEGAAGNTIYF,TGTGCCAGCAGCGTGGAGGGGGCGGCTGGAAACACCATATATTTT
TRBJ2-5,TRBD2,TRBV6-5,.,CASSYSGGRVETQYF,TGTGCCAGCAGCTATAGCGGGGGGCGGGTAGAGACCCAGTACTTC
TRBJ2-7,TRBD2,TRBV7-2,.,CASSLAAGGRSYEQYF,TGTGCCAGCAGCTTAGCCGCGGGGGGGCGCTCCTACGAGCAGTACTTC
TRBJ1-3,.,TRBV28,.,CASSFFRGESSGNTIYF,TGTGCCAGCAGTTTTTTCAGGGGCGAAAGCTCTGGAAACACCATATATTTT